These 31 T cell receptor beta chains share one sample of origin, sequenced in a study of long-term antiretroviral therapy in people with HIV. At survey level, the immunoSEQ assay was run in its v3.0 version. Profiled with immunoSEQ multiplex PCR; TCRdb holds only in-frame clones, not every one. This sample has fewer than 20,000 clones, with around 80% found just once. Sequenced here: unsorted PBMCs, sampled 0.6 years after starting antiretroviral therapy. These receptors were collected from a woman aged 18-35 years with HIV.

The genes are TRBV5-1 and TRBJ1-1, with D unclear. Germline CDR1 is SGHRS and CDR2 is YFSETQ. Trimming removed 0 bases at V and 6 bases at J, with 12 bases between. This CDR3 comprises 14 residues. CDR3 in amino acids: CASSLESGKAEAFF. The DNA of the CDR3 is TGCGCCAGCAGCTTGGAATCGGGGAAGGCTGAAGCTTTCTTT.

The V call is TRBV14, the J call TRBJ2-1; maybe TRBD2 (6 bases). CDR1 and CDR2 (germline): SGHDN, FVKESK. The V and J ends lost 4 bases and 4 bases respectively, with 17 bases between them. The CDR3 loop spans 16 amino acids. This chain's CDR3 is CASSRESGWFYNEQFF. The CDR3 nucleotides read TGTGCCAGCAGCCGAGAGAGCGGGTGGTTTTACAATGAGCAGTTCTTC.

The chain has TRBV29-1 and TRBJ1-1; D unresolved. The V and J ends lost 7 bases and 6 bases respectively, with 9 bases between them. Germline CDR1 is SQVTM and CDR2 is ANQGSEA. The CDR3 totals 10 residues. The CDR3 DNA reads TGCAGCGGGGGAGGCGCTGAAGCTTTCTTT. Amino acid sequence: CSGGGAEAFF. The variable domain in full, with the rest retrieved from reference TRBV29-1 and TRBJ1-1, is SAVISQKPSRDICQRGTSLTIQCQVDSQVTMMFWYRQQPGQSLTLIATANQGSEATYESGFVIDKFPISRPNLTFSTLTVSNMSPEDSSIYLCSGGGAEAFFGQGTRLTVV.

J is TRBJ1-2 and V is TRBV19; TRBD1 is a possible D gene (5 bases). V was trimmed by 4 bases and J by 6 bases, leaving 15 bases between them. Germline V CDR1 and CDR2: LNHDA, SQIVND (reference sequence). This CDR3 has 14 residues. The CDR3 sequence: CASSTGRSPDGYTF. CDR3 DNA sequence: TGTGCCAGTAGTACGGGACGGAGCCCTGATGGCTACACCTTC.

This clone was found once. The V and J genes are TRBV9 and TRBJ1-3, with 7 bases aligning to TRBD1. The CDR3 spans 14 residues. The germline gives CDR1 SGDLS, CDR2 YYNGEE. V trimming: 3 bases; J trimming: 3 bases; junction bases outside the gene matches: 3. The CDR3 spells CASSATGDGNTIYF. The DNA for the CDR3 is TGTGCCAGCAGCGCCACAGGGGATGGAAACACCATATATTTT.

The gene calls are TRBV19 and TRBJ2-7; the D gene could be TRBD1 or TRBD2 (5 bases each). Germline V gene data show CDR1 as LNHDA and CDR2 as SQIVND (reference sequence). With 4 bases removed from V and 2 bases from J, the gap between germline ends came to 12 bases. The CDR3 has 14 amino acids. CDR3 sequence (DNA): TGTGCCAGTAGTAGAACCGGGACGGCCTACGAGCAGTACTTC. Its protein product is CASSRTGTAYEQYF.

This chain uses TRBV5-4 with TRBJ1-3; D is unresolved. CDR1 is SGHNT, CDR2 YYREEE, per germline (reference sequence). Trimming took 3 bases from V and 0 from J, leaving 7 bases between them. CDR3 length: 14 residues. The CDR3 here is CASSYSTSGNTIYF. DNA of the CDR3: TGTGCCAGCAGCTATAGCACCTCTGGAAACACCATATATTTT.

The chain has TRBV7-2 and TRBJ2-1; possibly TRBD1 for D (6 bases). Germline CDR1 SGHTA, CDR2 FQGNSA. The V end lost 8 bases, the J end lost 4 bases, and 18 bases lay between the germline ends. The CDR3 totals 15 residues. The CDR3 region is CASSEQGLAYNEQFF. The CDR3, as DNA: TGTGCCAGCTCGGAACAGGGTCTCGCTTACAATGAGCAGTTCTTC.

The chain joins TRBV6-1 to TRBJ2-7; the D is unclear. Trimming shortened V by 1 base and J by 6 bases, and 13 bases separated the two germline ends. Germline assignment: CDR1 MNHNS and CDR2 SASEGT. The CDR3 covers 14 residues. The CDR3: CASSEVRRGAEQYF. CDR3 sequence (DNA): TGTGCCAGCAGTGAAGTGCGCCGTGGCGCCGAGCAGTACTTC.

This chain joins TRBV5-6 and TRBJ1-6, with no clear D. V lost 0 bases and J lost 7, with 11 bases in between. This CDR3 spans 15 amino acids. Germline CDR1 and CDR2: SGHDT and YYEEEE. The CDR3 DNA is TGTGCCAGCAGCTTGGGCGGGCTTTGGAATTCACCCCTCCACTTT. As protein: CASSLGGLWNSPLHF.

The rearrangement joins TRBV9 to TRBJ2-7; a weak D match, TRBD2 (6 bases). This CDR3 has 17 residues. Between the trimmed V and J ends, which lost 0 bases and 5 bases, there was a span of 21 bases. Germline CDR1 reads SGDLS; CDR2 reads YYNGEE. In nucleotides, the CDR3 is TGTGCCAGCAGCGTAGGGGCGGCAGGGACTTACTGGGACGAGCAGTACTTC. Translation: CASSVGAAGTYWDEQYF.

The chain uses TRBV18 and TRBJ2-3; TRBD2 might be the D (5 bases). The CDR3 is made up of 13 amino acids. Germline V CDR1 and CDR2: KGHSH, LQKENI. The V gene lost 6 bases and the J gene lost 4 bases, with 11 bases spanning the gap. The CDR3 DNA reads TGTGCCAGCTCCCCAGGAGGCGCAGATACGCAGTATTTT. As protein: CASSPGGADTQYF. Full variable domain (rest looked up from reference TRBV18 and TRBJ2-3): NAGVMQNPRHLVRRRGQEARLRCSPMKGHSHVYWYRQLPEEGLKFMVYLQKENIIDESGMPKERFSAEFPKEGPSILRIQQVVRGDSAAYFCASSPGGADTQYFGPGTRLTVL.

The chain employs TRBV28 and TRBJ2-3; tentatively, D is TRBD2 (5 bases). Looked up from germline, CDR1 is MDHEN and CDR2 is SYDVKM. Between the trimmed V and J ends, which lost 6 bases and 3 bases, there was a span of 13 bases. There are 14 residues in the CDR3. The CDR3 DNA reads as TGTGCCAGCAGGTCGGGTTCGGGGACAGATACGCAGTATTTT. This codes for CASRSGSGTDTQYF.

By its share, this clone is medium-sized. The rearrangement joins TRBV7-7 to TRBJ1-2; the D gene is possibly TRBD1 (5 bases). V lost 11 bases, J lost 0 bases, and 19 bases lay in between. The CDR3 has 15 residues. Germline V gene lookup returns CDR1 SSHAT and CDR2 FNYEAQ (reference sequence). The CDR3: CARNQGKCTNYGYTF. DNA for the CDR3: TGTGCCCGGAACCAGGGAAAGTGTACTAACTATGGCTACACCTTC.

V and J are TRBV5-4 and TRBJ2-3; 10 bases are a match to TRBD2. Per the germline V gene, CDR1 is SGHNT and CDR2 is YYREEE (reference sequence). V dropped 4 bases and J dropped 2; count of bases not matched to a gene: 4. There are 15 residues in the CDR3. DNA for the CDR3: TGTGCCAGCAGCCCTAGCGGGAGCTTCACAGATACGCAGTATTTT. It is translated as CASSPSGSFTDTQYF.

The table lists this clone with a few counts. This sequence joins TRBV7-8 and TRBJ1-2, with D perhaps TRBD1 (6 bases). V was pared by 2 bases and J by 4 bases, with 20 bases between. The germline CDR1 and CDR2 sequences are SGHVS and FQNEAQ. There are 17 residues in the CDR3. CDR3 coding DNA: TGTGCCAGCAGCTTATCATCTTTGGGACACGGACTCTATGGCTACACCTTC. It encodes CASSLSSLGHGLYGYTF. Based on the CDR3 plus reference TRBV7-8 and TRBJ1-2, the full variable domain is GAGVSQSPRYKVAKRGQDVALRCDPISGHVSLFWYQQALGQGPEFLTYFQNEAQLDKSGLPSDRFFAERPEGSVSTLKIQRTQQEDSAVYLCASSLSSLGHGLYGYTFGSGTRLTVV.

The chain links TRBV6-5 to TRBJ2-3; D possibly corresponds to TRBD1 (7 bases). The CDR3 runs to 15 residues. Germline CDR1 is MNHEY and CDR2 is SVGAGI. Trimming pared 2 bases from V and 4 bases from J, leaving 13 bases between. The CDR3 sequence: CASSYETGRSDTQYF. As DNA, the CDR3 is TGTGCCAGCAGTTACGAGACAGGGAGGTCAGATACGCAGTATTTT.

The chain uses TRBV7-6 and TRBJ1-5; possibly TRBD1 for D (6 bases). The germline V and J ends were trimmed by 5 bases and 2 bases, with 10 bases remaining between them. This CDR3 is built from 14 residues. The V gene's germline CDR1 is SGHVS and CDR2 FNYEAQ. The CDR3 coding sequence is TGTGCCAGCAGCCGGGACAATCGCAATCAGCCCCAGCATTTT. It is translated as CASSRDNRNQPQHF.

The chain couples TRBV5-4 to TRBJ2-3, with 7 nucleotides matching TRBD2. Germline V lookup: CDR1 SGHNT, CDR2 YYREEE (reference sequence). J lost 2 bases, V lost 1 base, and 4 bases had no gene match. The CDR3 sequence is 15 residues long. CDR3 residues: CASSLRGDITDTQYF. The CDR3 region has the DNA TGTGCCAGCAGCTTGCGGGGGGATATCACAGATACGCAGTATTTT.

By share, this clone counts as medium-sized. The V gene is TRBV19, the J gene TRBJ2-1; 8 bases are a match to TRBD2. CDR3 size: 13 residues. Trimming took 5 bases from V and 14 from J; bases not matched to a gene: 11. Germline-derived CDR1 and CDR2 are LNHDA and SQIVND (reference sequence). The CDR3 nucleotides read TGTGCCAGTAGTGGGGGTATAGCGGGACTAAAGTTCTTC. Protein product: CASSGGIAGLKFF.

This clone showed up just once. The rearrangement links TRBV11-2 to TRBJ1-1, with D unclear. The V end lost 0 bases, the J end lost 0 bases, and 8 bases lay between the germline ends. The CDR3 covers 15 residues. The germline CDR1 and CDR2 sequences are SGHAT and FQNNGV. The CDR3 protein is CASSLDLGMNTEAFF. The DNA of the CDR3 is TGTGCCAGCAGCTTAGATCTAGGAATGAACACTGAAGCTTTCTTT.

This sequence joins TRBV6-6 and TRBJ1-5; 7 bases are shared with TRBD1. Unmatched junction bases numbered 7, after V lost 4 bases and J lost 7 bases. CDR1 is MNHNY and CDR2 is SVGAGI in the germline V gene (reference sequence). The CDR3 runs to 14 residues. The DNA for the CDR3 is TGTGCCAGCAGTTCACAGGGGATAGGGCAGCCCCAGCATTTT. This translates into CASSSQGIGQPQHF.

This clone was seen once. The chain uses TRBV11-2 and TRBJ2-1, with 10 nucleotides matching TRBD2. With 2 bases clipped from V and 0 bases from J, the junction kept 7 bases outside the gene matches. Germline values: CDR1 SGHAT, CDR2 FQNNGV. The CDR3 spans 18 residues. CDR3 nucleotides: TGTGCCAGCAGCTTAAGACTAGCGGGCGGGAGCTCCTACAATGAGCAGTTCTTC. Its protein product is CASSLRLAGGSSYNEQFF.

V gene TRBV27 combines with J gene TRBJ2-2, with 7 positions matching TRBD2. After removal of 3 bases from V and 4 bases from J, the junction contained 8 bases not matched to a gene. This CDR3 comprises 16 residues. CDR1 and CDR2 from the germline V gene are MNHEY and SMNVEV (reference sequence). The CDR3 nucleotides are TGTGCCAGCAGTTTTGAGTATGGGAGGGCCACCGGGGAGCTGTTTTTT. Protein sequence: CASSFEYGRATGELFF.

The rearrangement joins TRBV7-2 to TRBJ2-1, with 9 bases fitting TRBD2. The CDR3 runs 16 residues. The V and J ends lost 1 base and 1 base, in that order; junction bases with no gene match: 2. CDR1 and CDR2 (germline): SGHTA, FQGNSA. The CDR3: CASSLGTSASYNEQFF. Written as DNA, the CDR3 is TGTGCCAGCAGCTTAGGGACTAGCGCGTCCTACAATGAGCAGTTCTTC.

The V and J genes are TRBV6-4 and TRBJ1-5, with 8 bases that match TRBD1. Germline loops: CDR1 MRHNA, CDR2 SNTAGT. The CDR3 runs to 14 residues. V shed 7 bases, J shed 5 bases, and the junction held 7 bases outside the gene matches. The CDR3 spells CASTDRGSDQPQHF. The CDR3 DNA is TGTGCCAGCACAGACAGGGGATCGGATCAGCCCCAGCATTTT.

The rearrangement joins TRBV19 to TRBJ2-1; 8 bases fit TRBD2. Unmatched junction bases numbered 4, after V lost 3 bases and J lost 0 bases. Germline CDR1 reads LNHDA; CDR2 reads SQIVND (reference sequence). This CDR3 contains 16 residues. CDR3 region: CASSIRAGGSYNEQFF. In DNA, the CDR3 is TGTGCCAGTAGTATCAGGGCGGGAGGCTCCTACAATGAGCAGTTCTTC.

This clone was observed once. The chain carries TRBV7-8 and TRBJ2-4, with a tentative D call TRBD2 (5 bases). Germline V gene data show CDR1 as SGHVS and CDR2 as FQNEAQ. The V gene lost 2 bases and the J gene lost 7 bases, with 15 bases spanning the gap. This CDR3 is 15 amino acids long. This CDR3 reads CASSLFYTGENIQYF. The DNA for the CDR3 is TGTGCCAGCAGCTTATTTTATACCGGGGAGAACATTCAGTACTTC.

The table lists this clone with a few counts. The gene calls are TRBV19 and TRBJ1-5; TRBD1 agrees at 8 bases. CDR1 is LNHDA and CDR2 is SQIVND in the germline V gene (reference sequence). Trimming cost V 4 bases and J 2 bases; bases outside gene matches: 7. This CDR3 region has 16 residues. CDR3 coding DNA: TGTGCCAGTAGTACAGACAGGGGAAGGGGCAATCAGCCCCAGCATTTT. Amino acid sequence: CASSTDRGRGNQPQHF.

The rearrangement uses TRBV14 and TRBJ2-5; TRBD2 aligns across 13 bases. V was clipped by 4 bases and J by 5 bases; unmatched bases: 10. Germline assignment: CDR1 SGHDN and CDR2 FVKESK. CDR3 length equals 17 residues. CDR3 in DNA: TGTGCCAGCAGCCCGGGGACTAGCGGGACCCTGGGGGAGACCCAGTACTTC. It is translated as CASSPGTSGTLGETQYF.

The chain has TRBV5-1 and TRBJ1-1, with D hard to call. CDR1 and CDR2 from the germline V gene are SGHRS and YFSETQ. CDR3 length: 14 residues. The V and J ends lost 0 bases and 6 bases respectively, with 12 bases between them. The CDR3 region has the DNA TGCGCCAGCAGCTTGGGAGGGCCTGGCCCTGAAGCTTTCTTT. Protein sequence: CASSLGGPGPEAFF.